This TCR beta chain is drawn from a study of T cells in Graves' hyperthyroidism and ophthalmopathy. Amplification yielded TCR beta CDR3 regions, with RNA transcripts as the source. TCR CDR3 underwent first-round RT-PCR with the HTBI primer set. TCRdb re-called the multiplex PCR reads with MiXCR, one entry per CDR3 protein. This table has around 800,000 distinct CDR3 sequences, about 38% appearing once. Germline V gene sequence: CDR1 SNHLY, CDR2 FYNNEI. There are 14 residues in the CDR3. V was clipped by 8 bases and J by 5 bases; unmatched bases: 6. Ten or more counts support this clonotype. This sequence joins TRBV2 and TRBJ1-6, with 7 bases lining up with TRBD1. The clonotype comes from a man younger than 30 with Graves' hyperthyroidism. The sample comprised blood. The DNA of the CDR3 is TGTGCCAGCGGAGGACAGGCGAATAATTCACCCCTCCACTTT. It specifies CASGGQANNSPLHF.